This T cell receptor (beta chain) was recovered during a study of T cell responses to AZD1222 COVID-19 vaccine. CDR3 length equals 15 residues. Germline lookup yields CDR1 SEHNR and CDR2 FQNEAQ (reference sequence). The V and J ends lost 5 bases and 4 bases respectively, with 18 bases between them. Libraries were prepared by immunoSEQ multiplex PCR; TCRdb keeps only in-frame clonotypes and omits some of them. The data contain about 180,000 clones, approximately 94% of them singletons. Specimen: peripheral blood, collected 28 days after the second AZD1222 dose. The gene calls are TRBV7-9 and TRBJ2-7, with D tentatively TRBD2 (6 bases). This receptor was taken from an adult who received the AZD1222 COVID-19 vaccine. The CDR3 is CASSTPGTPTYEQYF. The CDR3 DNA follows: TGTGCCAGCAGCACCCCCGGGACTCCGACATACGAGCAGTACTTC.